This passage covers 21 T cell receptor beta chains from one sample sequenced in a study of spatial heterogeneity in lung cancer. Regarding time point: sample taken at primary tumor resection. Unsorted samples of tumor, nontumor lung or frozen PBMC had their whole RNA sequenced. Each CDR3 protein gets one entry after TCRdb re-called the 5' RACE reads with MiXCR. The sample yields about 85,000 distinct CDR3 sequences, approximately 20% seen once. Sequenced here: PBMCs, sampled at surgery. These TCRs come from a male donor with early-stage non-small cell lung cancer.

The V and J genes are TRBV20-1 and TRBJ2-1, with a weak D call TRBD1 (5 bases). The CDR3 totals 11 residues. The V end was cut by 3 bases, the J end by 10 bases, with 10 bases between. CDR1 and CDR2 (germline): DFQATT, SNEGSKA (reference sequence). CDR3 nucleotide sequence: TGCAGTGCTAGGGGGCGTGTGGAGCAGTTCTTC. Protein sequence: CSARGRVEQFF.

CDR3 sequence (DNA): TGTGCCAGCAGTGAAAATACTAGACCCGGGGAGCTGTTTTTT. Residues: CASSENTRPGELFF. The rearrangement uses TRBV2 and TRBJ2-2; the D gene is possibly TRBD2 (5 bases). The CDR3 totals 14 residues. Trimming left V 2 bases short and J 6 bases short, with 10 bases between. In germline, CDR1 is SNHLY, CDR2 FYNNEI.

The chain is built from TRBV12-5 and TRBJ2-1; tentatively, D is TRBD2 (5 bases). From germline, CDR1 is LGHNT and CDR2 FRNRAP. The CDR3 is made up of 14 amino acids. Trimming shortened V by 7 bases and J by 5 bases, and 15 bases separated the two germline ends. CDR3 bases: TGTGCTAGTGCCTGGACTCCCAAGAACAATGAGCAGTTCTTC. This sequence encodes CASAWTPKNNEQFF.

V usage is TRBV6-2 or TRBV6-3 and J usage is TRBJ2-1; no clear D gene. V dropped 6 bases and J dropped 6 bases, with 9 bases sitting between them. Germline loops: CDR1 MNHEY, CDR2 SVGEGT. The CDR3 covers 12 residues. CDR3 bases: TGTGCCAGCAGCCACCCCATCAATGAGCAGTTCTTC. Translated: CASSHPINEQFF.

V is TRBV5-1 and J is TRBJ2-1; 10 nucleotides match TRBD1. The CDR3 length is 17 residues. Looked up from germline, CDR1 is SGHRS and CDR2 is YFSETQ. V shed 0 bases and J 2 bases; nucleotides not matched to a gene: 5. The CDR3 DNA follows: TGCGCCAGCAGCTTGGGCCCCGGACAGGGGGCCTACAATGAGCAGTTCTTC. This codes for CASSLGPGQGAYNEQFF.

In this sample, this clonotype turned up many times. The chain couples TRBV29-1 to TRBJ1-2; D uncertain. The CDR3 has 11 residues. From germline, CDR1 is SQVTM and CDR2 ANQGSEA. The V gene lost 4 bases and the J gene lost 0 bases, with 3 bases spanning the gap. This CDR3 reads CSVASNYGYTF. CDR3 bases: TGCAGCGTTGCGTCTAACTATGGCTACACCTTC.

The gene calls are TRBV20-1 and TRBJ2-5, with D uncertain. V was clipped by 0 bases and J by 5 bases, with 13 bases between them. Germline V gene data show CDR1 as DFQATT and CDR2 as SNEGSKA (reference sequence). This CDR3 contains 14 residues. The CDR3 loop is CSARDVQGGETQYF. CDR3 in DNA: TGCAGTGCTAGAGACGTTCAAGGCGGCGAGACCCAGTACTTC.

This clonotype was detected only a few times. CDR3 nucleotide sequence: TGTGCCAGCAGTTCGAGGTTGAGTGAGGGCTACACCTTC. Protein: CASSSRLSEGYTF. V gene TRBV12-3 or TRBV12-4 combines with J gene TRBJ1-2; D not resolved. This CDR3 has 13 amino acids. The V end was cut by 4 bases, the J end by 8 bases, with 14 bases between.

This chain links TRBV9 with TRBJ2-3; 10 nucleotides align to TRBD2. The CDR3 length is 17 residues. Trimming at V came to 2 bases and at J to 0 bases, leaving 6 bases not matched to a gene. CDR1 and CDR2 from the germline V gene are SGDLS and YYNGEE. In DNA form, the CDR3 reads TGTGCCAGCAGCGTTTCTGGACTAGCGGCTAGCACAGATACGCAGTATTTT. Its translation is CASSVSGLAASTDTQYF.

CDR3 bases: TGTGCCAGCAGTTACCTAGCGGGAACCTACGAGCAGTACTTC. It is translated as CASSYLAGTYEQYF. The chain recombines TRBV6-2 or TRBV6-3 with TRBJ2-7; 9 nucleotides line up with TRBD2. CDR1 is MNHEY and CDR2 is SVGEGT in the germline V gene. The CDR3 spans 14 residues. V gave up 2 bases and J gave up 2 bases; unmatched junction bases: 1.

CDR3 region: CASSLDQGLSGANVLTF. DNA of the CDR3: TGTGCCAGCAGTTTAGATCAGGGCCTCTCTGGGGCCAACGTCCTGACTTTC. This rearrangement joins TRBV12-3 or TRBV12-4 to TRBJ2-6, with D possibly TRBD1 on 5 matching bases. The CDR3 consists of 17 residues. V dropped 1 base and J dropped 0 bases, with 10 bases sitting between them.

The table lists this clonotype with a few counts. This chain links TRBV20-1 with TRBJ2-4; 10 bases line up with TRBD2. The CDR3 is 18 residues long. Germline trimming cut 3 bases from V and 0 bases from J; bases unmatched to any gene: 11. The germline gives CDR1 DFQATT, CDR2 SNEGSKA (reference sequence). CDR3 protein: CSASVPFSGRLAKNIQYF. CDR3 coding DNA: TGCAGTGCTAGCGTCCCCTTTAGCGGGAGGCTAGCCAAAAACATTCAGTACTTC.

V and J are TRBV11-3 and TRBJ2-2; D is uncertain. Trimming removed 10 bases at V and 6 bases at J, with 15 bases between. CDR1 is SGHNT and CDR2 is YENEEA in the germline V gene. This CDR3 spans 13 amino acids. The CDR3 DNA sequence: TGTGCCATCCGGACCGTCGGAGCCGGGGAGCTGTTTTTT. Translation gives CAIRTVGAGELFF. Full variable domain (outside the CDR3, taken from reference TRBV11-3 and TRBJ2-2): EAGVVQSPRYKIIEKKQPVAFWCNPISGHNTLYWYLQNLGQGPELLIRYENEEAVDDSQLPKDRFSAERLKGVDSTLKIQPAELGDSAVYLCAIRTVGAGELFFGEGSRLTVL.

In its sample, this clonotype was seen a few times. This CDR3 is CASSLGETNEKLFF. DNA for the CDR3: TGTGCCAGCAGCTTAGGGGAGACTAATGAAAAACTGTTTTTT. V gene TRBV7-8 combines with J gene TRBJ1-4; D unresolved. The CDR3 totals 14 residues. Germline V CDR1 and CDR2: SGHVS, FQNEAQ. With 1 base removed from V and 2 bases from J, the gap between germline ends came to 5 bases.

This clonotype has just a few counts. This chain uses TRBV7-2 with TRBJ2-5, with a possible D match to TRBD2 (6 bases). This CDR3 has 13 amino acids. Trimming took 4 bases from V and 4 from J, leaving 10 bases between them. Germline values: CDR1 SGHTA, CDR2 FQGNSA. The CDR3: CASSSGERETQYF. The CDR3 DNA reads TGTGCCAGCAGCTCGGGGGAGCGAGAGACCCAGTACTTC.

CDR3 sequence (DNA): TGTGCCAGCAGCGTAGGGTTAACAACTAATGAAAAACTGTTTTTT. Protein sequence: CASSVGLTTNEKLFF. This chain joins TRBV9 and TRBJ1-4; D call uncertain. The CDR3 has 15 residues. Looked up from germline, CDR1 is SGDLS and CDR2 is YYNGEE. Trimming pared 0 bases from V and 0 bases from J, leaving 6 bases between.

This clonotype was found a few times. The chain has TRBV7-2 and TRBJ1-5, with D unresolved. Trimming left V 5 bases short and J 0 bases short, with 8 bases between. The CDR3 covers 14 residues. Germline values: CDR1 SGHTA, CDR2 FQGNSA. CDR3 bases: TGTGCCAGCAGCGCCCCCTATAGCAATCAGCCCCAGCATTTT. It codes for CASSAPYSNQPQHF.

This clonotype has more than one count but fewer than ten. The chain joins TRBV19 to TRBJ2-3, with TRBD1 as a possible D gene (6 bases). The CDR3 runs 15 residues. Germline loops: CDR1 LNHDA, CDR2 SQIVND (reference sequence). Trimming cost V 4 bases and J 3 bases, with 14 bases left between them. CDR3 sequence (DNA): TGTGCCAGTAGTAATACAGGGTTTCGGACAGATACGCAGTATTTT. It specifies CASSNTGFRTDTQYF.

There are a few counts of this clonotype. The CDR3 coding sequence is TGCAGTGCCTTTACAGGGGGTGAAACTGAAGCTTTCTTT. It is translated as CSAFTGGETEAFF. The chain has TRBV20-1 and TRBJ1-1; TRBD1 matches at 8 bases. V was pared by 6 bases and J by 5 bases, with 8 bases of the junction left unmatched. CDR1 is DFQATT, CDR2 SNEGSKA, per germline (reference sequence). There are 13 residues in the CDR3.

The chain combines TRBV9 with TRBJ1-4; no reliable D call. The germline V gene has CDR1 SGDLS and CDR2 YYNGEE. CDR3 length: 14 amino acids. V was clipped by 6 bases and J by 6 bases, with 15 bases between them. CDR3 protein: CASKRAPGDEKLFF. The CDR3 DNA reads TGTGCCAGCAAAAGGGCCCCTGGGGATGAAAAACTGTTTTTT.

The V gene is TRBV7-2, the J gene TRBJ1-5; 7 bases agree with TRBD1. The J segment lost 0 bases and the V segment lost 5 bases, leaving 7 bases of the junction unmatched. Germline V gene sequence: CDR1 SGHTA, CDR2 FQGNSA. The CDR3 loop spans 16 amino acids. CDR3 region: CASSLLGTVSNQPQHF. The CDR3 region has the DNA TGTGCCAGCAGCCTACTCGGGACAGTTAGCAATCAGCCCCAGCATTTT. The entire variable domain, with the rest obtained from reference TRBV7-2 and TRBJ1-5, is as follows: GAGVSQSPSNKVTEKGKDVELRCDPISGHTALYWYRQSLGQGLEFLIYFQGNSAPDKSGLPSDRFSAERTGGSVSTLTIQRTQQEDSAVYLCASSLLGTVSNQPQHFGDGTRLSIL.